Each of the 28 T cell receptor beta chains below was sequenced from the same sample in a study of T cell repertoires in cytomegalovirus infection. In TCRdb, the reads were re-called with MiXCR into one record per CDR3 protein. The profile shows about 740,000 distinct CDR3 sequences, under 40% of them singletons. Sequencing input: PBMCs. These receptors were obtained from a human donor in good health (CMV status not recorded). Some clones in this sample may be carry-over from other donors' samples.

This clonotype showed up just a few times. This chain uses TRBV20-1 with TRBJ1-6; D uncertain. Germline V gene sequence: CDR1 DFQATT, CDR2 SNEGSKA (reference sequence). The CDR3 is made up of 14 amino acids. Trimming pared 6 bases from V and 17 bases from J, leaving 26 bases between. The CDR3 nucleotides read TGCAGTGCCAAATCGCCCGGAAAAGCACTACGAGTCCACTTT. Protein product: CSAKSPGKALRVHF.

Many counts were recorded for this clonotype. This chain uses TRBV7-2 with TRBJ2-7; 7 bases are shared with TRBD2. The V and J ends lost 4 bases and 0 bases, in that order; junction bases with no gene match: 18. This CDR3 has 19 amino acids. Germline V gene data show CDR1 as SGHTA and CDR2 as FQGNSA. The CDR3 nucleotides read TGTGCCAGCAGCTCCCGCCCCCACTTAAACGCGGGAGTCTCCTACGAGCAGTACTTC. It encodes CASSSRPHLNAGVSYEQYF.

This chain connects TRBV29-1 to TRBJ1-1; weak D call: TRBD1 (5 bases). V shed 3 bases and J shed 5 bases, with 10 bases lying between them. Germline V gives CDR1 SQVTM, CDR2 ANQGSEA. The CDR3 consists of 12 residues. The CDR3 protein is CSVDQGGTEAFF. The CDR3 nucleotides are TGCAGCGTTGATCAGGGAGGGACTGAAGCTTTCTTT.

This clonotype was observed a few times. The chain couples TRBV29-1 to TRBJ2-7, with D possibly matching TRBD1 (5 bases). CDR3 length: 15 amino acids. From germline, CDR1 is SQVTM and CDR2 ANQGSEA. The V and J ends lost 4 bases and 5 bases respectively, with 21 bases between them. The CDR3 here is CSVVNVGQGVDEQYF. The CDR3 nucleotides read TGCAGCGTTGTTAACGTTGGTCAGGGTGTCGACGAGCAGTACTTC.

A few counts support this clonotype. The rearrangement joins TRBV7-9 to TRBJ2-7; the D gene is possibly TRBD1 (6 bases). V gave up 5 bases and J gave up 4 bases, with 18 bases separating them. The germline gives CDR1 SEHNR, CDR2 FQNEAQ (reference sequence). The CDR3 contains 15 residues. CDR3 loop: CASSDRQGEGYEQYF. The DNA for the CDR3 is TGTGCCAGCAGCGACAGGCAGGGCGAGGGATACGAGCAGTACTTC.

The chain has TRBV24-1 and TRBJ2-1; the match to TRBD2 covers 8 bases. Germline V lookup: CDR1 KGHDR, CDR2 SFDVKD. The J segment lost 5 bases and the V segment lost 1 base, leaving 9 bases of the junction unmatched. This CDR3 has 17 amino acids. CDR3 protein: CATSDFPDGGENNEQFF. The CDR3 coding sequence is TGTGCCACCAGTGATTTCCCGGACGGGGGGGAAAACAATGAGCAGTTCTTC.

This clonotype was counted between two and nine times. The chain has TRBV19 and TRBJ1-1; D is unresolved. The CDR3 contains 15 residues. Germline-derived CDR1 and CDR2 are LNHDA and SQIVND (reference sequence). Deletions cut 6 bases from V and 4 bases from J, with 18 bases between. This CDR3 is CASSNTGPPGTEAFF. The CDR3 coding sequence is TGTGCCAGTAGCAATACGGGCCCTCCGGGCACTGAAGCTTTCTTT.

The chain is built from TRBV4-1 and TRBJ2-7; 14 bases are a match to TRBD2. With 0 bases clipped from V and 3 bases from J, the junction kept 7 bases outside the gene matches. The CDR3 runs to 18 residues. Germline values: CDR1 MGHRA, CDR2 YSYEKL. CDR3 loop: CASSQDGTSGSFFYEQYF. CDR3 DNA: TGCGCCAGCAGCCAAGATGGGACTAGCGGGAGCTTTTTCTACGAGCAGTACTTC.

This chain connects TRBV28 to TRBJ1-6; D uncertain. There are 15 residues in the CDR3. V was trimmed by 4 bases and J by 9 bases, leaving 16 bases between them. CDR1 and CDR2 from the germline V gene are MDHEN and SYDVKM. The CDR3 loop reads CASSSGPGRGSPLHF. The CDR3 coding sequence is TGTGCCAGCAGTTCTGGCCCCGGGCGAGGTTCACCCCTCCACTTT.

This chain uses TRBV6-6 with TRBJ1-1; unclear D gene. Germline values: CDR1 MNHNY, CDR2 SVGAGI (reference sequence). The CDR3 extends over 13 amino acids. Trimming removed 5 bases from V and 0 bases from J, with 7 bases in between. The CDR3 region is CASSGDMNTEAFF. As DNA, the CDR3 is TGTGCCAGCAGTGGGGATATGAACACTGAAGCTTTCTTT.

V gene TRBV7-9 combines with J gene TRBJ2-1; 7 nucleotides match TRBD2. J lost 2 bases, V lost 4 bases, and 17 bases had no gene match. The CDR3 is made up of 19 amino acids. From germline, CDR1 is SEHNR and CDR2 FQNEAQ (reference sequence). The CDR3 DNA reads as TGTGCCAGCAGCTCGGGGGGATGGGGAAGAGAGTCGGCCTACAATGAGCAGTTCTTC. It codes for CASSSGGWGRESAYNEQFF. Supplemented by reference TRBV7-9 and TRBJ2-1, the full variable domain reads DTGVSQNPRHKITKRGQNVTFRCDPISEHNRLYWYRQTLGQGPEFLTYFQNEAQLEKSRLLSDRFSAERPKGSFSTLEIQRTEQGDSAMYLCASSSGGWGRESAYNEQFFGPGTRLTVL.

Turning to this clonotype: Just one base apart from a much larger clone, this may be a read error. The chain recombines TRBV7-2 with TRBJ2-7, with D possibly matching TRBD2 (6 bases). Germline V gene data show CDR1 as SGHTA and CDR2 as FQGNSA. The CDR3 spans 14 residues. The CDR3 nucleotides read TGTGCCCGCAGCCCTTTTCGGGGGACCTACGAGCAGTACTTC. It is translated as CARSPFRGTYEQYF.

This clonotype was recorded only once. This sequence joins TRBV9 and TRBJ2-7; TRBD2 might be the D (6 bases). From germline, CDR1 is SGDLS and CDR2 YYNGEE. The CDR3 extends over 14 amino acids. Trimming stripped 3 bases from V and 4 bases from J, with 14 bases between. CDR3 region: CASSESSGAYEQYF. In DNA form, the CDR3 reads TGTGCCAGCAGCGAGAGTAGCGGAGCGTACGAGCAGTACTTC.

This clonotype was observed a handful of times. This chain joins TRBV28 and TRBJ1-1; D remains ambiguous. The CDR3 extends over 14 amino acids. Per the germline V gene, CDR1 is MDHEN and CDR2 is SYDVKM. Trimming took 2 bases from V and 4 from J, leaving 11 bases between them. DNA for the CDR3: TGTGCCAGCAGTTTAGTTGTCCGGGTCACTGAAGCTTTCTTT. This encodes CASSLVVRVTEAFF.

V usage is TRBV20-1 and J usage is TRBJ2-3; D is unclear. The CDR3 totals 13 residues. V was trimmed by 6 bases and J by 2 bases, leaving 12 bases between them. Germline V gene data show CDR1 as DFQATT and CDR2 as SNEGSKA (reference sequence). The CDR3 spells CSATAPTTDTQYF. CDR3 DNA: TGCAGTGCCACAGCCCCGACCACAGATACGCAGTATTTT.

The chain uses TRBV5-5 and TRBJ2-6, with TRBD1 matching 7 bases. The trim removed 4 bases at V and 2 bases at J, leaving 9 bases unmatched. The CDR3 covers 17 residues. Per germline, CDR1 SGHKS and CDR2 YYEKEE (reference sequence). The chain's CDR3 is CASSLPGQTTGANVLTF. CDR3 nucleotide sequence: TGTGCCAGCAGCCTTCCGGGACAGACGACTGGGGCCAACGTCCTGACTTTC. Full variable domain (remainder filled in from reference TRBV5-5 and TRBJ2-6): DAGVTQSPTHLIKTRGQQVTLRCSPISGHKSVSWYQQVLGQGPQFIFQYYEKEERGRGNFPDRFSARQFPNYSSELNVNALLLGDSALYLCASSLPGQTTGANVLTFGAGSRLTVL.

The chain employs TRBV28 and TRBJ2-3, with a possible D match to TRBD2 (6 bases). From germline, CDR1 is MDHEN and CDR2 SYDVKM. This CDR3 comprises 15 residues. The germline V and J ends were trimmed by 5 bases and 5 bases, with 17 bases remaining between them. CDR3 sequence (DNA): TGTGCCAGCAGTCCCGGCGGGGAAAGGAAAGATACGCAGTATTTT. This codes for CASSPGGERKDTQYF.

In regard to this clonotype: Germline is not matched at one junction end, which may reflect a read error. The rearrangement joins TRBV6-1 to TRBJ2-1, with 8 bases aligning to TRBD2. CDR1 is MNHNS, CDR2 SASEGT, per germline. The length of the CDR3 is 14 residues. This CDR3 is CASSSGSFDNEHFF. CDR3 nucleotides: TGTGCCAGCAGTAGCGGGAGCTTCGACAATGAGCATTTCTTC.

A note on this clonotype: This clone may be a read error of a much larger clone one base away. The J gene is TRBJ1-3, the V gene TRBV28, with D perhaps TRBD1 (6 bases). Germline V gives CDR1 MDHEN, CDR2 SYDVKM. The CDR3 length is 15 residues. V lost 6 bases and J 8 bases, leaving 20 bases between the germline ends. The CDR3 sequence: CASRESRGILDTIYF. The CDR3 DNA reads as TGTGCCAGCAGGGAGTCCAGGGGTATATTGGACACCATATATTTT.

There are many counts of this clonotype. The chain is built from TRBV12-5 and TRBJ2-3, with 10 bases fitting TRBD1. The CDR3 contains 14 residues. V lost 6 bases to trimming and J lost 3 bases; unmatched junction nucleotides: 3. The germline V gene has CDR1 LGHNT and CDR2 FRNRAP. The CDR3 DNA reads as TGTGCTAGTGGCCTGGGACAGGGGACAGATACGCAGTATTTT. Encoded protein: CASGLGQGTDTQYF.

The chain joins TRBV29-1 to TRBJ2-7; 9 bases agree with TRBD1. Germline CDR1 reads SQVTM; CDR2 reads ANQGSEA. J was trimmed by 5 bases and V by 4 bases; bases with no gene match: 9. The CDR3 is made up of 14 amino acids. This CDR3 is CSVGGDRVGDEQYF. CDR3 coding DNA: TGCAGCGTTGGCGGGGACAGGGTTGGCGACGAGCAGTACTTC.

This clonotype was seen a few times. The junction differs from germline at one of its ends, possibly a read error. The CDR3 bases are TGCAGTGCTGGAGACAGACTAGCGGGAGGCACAGATACGCAGTATTTT. Translating it yields CSAGDRLAGGTDTQYF. The rearrangement uses TRBV20-1 and TRBJ2-3; 12 bases are shared with TRBD2. In germline, CDR1 is DFQATT, CDR2 SNEGSKA (reference sequence). The length of the CDR3 is 16 residues.

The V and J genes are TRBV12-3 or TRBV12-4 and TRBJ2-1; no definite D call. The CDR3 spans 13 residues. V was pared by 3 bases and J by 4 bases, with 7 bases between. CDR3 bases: TGTGCCAGCAGTTTTCAGATTTACAATGAGCAGTTCTTC. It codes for CASSFQIYNEQFF.

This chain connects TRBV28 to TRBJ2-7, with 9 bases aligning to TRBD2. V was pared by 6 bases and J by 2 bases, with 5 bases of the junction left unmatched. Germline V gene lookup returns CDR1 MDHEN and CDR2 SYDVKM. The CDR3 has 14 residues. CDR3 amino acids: CASSPSGRPYEQYF. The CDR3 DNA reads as TGTGCCAGCAGCCCGAGCGGGAGGCCCTACGAGCAGTACTTC.

CDR3 nucleotide sequence: TGTGCCAGCAGCTGGTTAGGACTAGCGGCCGGGGAGCTGTTTTTT. Translation: CASSWLGLAAGELFF. The chain joins TRBV5-6 to TRBJ2-2; 10 bases fit TRBD2. The CDR3 is 15 amino acids. CDR1 SGHDT and CDR2 YYEEEE come from the germline V gene. V lost 3 bases, J lost 6 bases, and 5 bases stayed unmatched. The complete variable domain, with remaining parts taken from reference TRBV5-6 and TRBJ2-2, reads DAGVTQSPTHLIKTRGQQVTLRCSPKSGHDTVSWYQQALGQGPQFIFQYYEEEERQRGNFPDRFSGHQFPNYSSELNVNALLLGDSALYLCASSWLGLAAGELFFGEGSRLTVL.

The DNA of the CDR3 is TGTGCCAGCAGCTTAGGGGCAGGGGTTGAGCAGTTCTTC. Protein: CASSLGAGVEQFF. The rearrangement uses TRBV7-4 and TRBJ2-1; maybe TRBD1 (6 bases). The CDR3 length is 13 residues. V was pared by 1 base and J by 9 bases, with 10 bases between. Germline V CDR1 and CDR2: SGHVT, SQSDAQ.

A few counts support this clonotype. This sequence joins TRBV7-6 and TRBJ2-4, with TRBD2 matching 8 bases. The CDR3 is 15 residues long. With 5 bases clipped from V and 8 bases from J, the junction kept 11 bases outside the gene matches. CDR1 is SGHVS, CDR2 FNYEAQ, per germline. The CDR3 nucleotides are TGTGCCAGCAGCCCCGGGAGGGCCGAGAGAGACATTCAGTACTTC. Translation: CASSPGRAERDIQYF.

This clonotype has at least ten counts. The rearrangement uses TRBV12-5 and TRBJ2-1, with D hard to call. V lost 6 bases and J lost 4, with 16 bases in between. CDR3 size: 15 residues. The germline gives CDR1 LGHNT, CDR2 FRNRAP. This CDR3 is CASGSLGSTYNEQFF. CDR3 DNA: TGTGCTAGTGGCTCCCTCGGGTCAACATACAATGAGCAGTTCTTC.